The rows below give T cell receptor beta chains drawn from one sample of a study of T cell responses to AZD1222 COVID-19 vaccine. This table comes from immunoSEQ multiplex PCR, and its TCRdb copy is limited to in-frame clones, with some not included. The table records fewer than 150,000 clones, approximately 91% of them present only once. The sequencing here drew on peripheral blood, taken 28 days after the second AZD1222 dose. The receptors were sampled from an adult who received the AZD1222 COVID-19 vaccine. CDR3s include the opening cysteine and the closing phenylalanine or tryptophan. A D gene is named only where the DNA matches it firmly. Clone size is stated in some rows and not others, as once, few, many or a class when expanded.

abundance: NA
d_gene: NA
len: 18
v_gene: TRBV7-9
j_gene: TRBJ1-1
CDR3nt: TGTGCCAGCAGCTTAGCGGGAGAGCCTAGGACAGCGAACACTGAAGCTTTCTTT
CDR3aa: CASSLAGEPRTANTEAFF

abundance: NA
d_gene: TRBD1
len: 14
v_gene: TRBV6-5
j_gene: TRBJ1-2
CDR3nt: TGTGCCAGCAGTTTTACGACAGGGAACTATGGCTACACCTTC
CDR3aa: CASSFTTGNYGYTF

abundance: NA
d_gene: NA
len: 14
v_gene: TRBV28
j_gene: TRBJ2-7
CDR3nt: TGTGCCAGCAGGATAAATCAGCCGGATTACGAGCAGTACTTC
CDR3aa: CASRINQPDYEQYF

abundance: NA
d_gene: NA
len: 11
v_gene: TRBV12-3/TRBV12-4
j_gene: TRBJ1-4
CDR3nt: TGTGCCAGCAGTTTAGGTGAAAAACTGTTTTTT
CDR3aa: CASSLGEKLFF

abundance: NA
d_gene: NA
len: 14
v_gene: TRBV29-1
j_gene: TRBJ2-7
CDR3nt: TGCAGCGTTGAAGATCCCAGGGCAGGCTACGAGCAGTACTTC
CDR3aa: CSVEDPRAGYEQYF

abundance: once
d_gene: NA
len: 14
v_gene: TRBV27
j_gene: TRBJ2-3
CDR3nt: TGTGCCAGCAGTTCCAGAGGGGGCACAGATACGCAGTATTTT
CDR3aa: CASSSRGGTDTQYF

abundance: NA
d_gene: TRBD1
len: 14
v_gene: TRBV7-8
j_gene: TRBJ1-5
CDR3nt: TGTGCCAGCAGCTTAGCAGGTGGGGACAGGGCCTTGCATTTT
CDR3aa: CASSLAGGDRALHF

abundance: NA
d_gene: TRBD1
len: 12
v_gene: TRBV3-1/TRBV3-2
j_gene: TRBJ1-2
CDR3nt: TGTGCCAGCAGCCAAGCAGGGGGCAGCTACACCTTC
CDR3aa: CASSQAGGSYTF

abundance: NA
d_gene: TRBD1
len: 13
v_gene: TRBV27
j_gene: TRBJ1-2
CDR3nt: TGTGCCAGCAGTAGACAGGGAGGCTATGGCTACACCTTC
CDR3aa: CASSRQGGYGYTF

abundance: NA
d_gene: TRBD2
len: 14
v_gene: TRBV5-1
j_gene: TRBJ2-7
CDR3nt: TGCGCCAGCAGGGAGCGGGAGGCCCCGGGGGAGCAGTACTTC
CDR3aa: CASREREAPGEQYF

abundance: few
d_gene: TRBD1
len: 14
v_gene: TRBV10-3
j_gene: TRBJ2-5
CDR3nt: TGTGCCATCGGAGGGGGGACAGGTGAAGAGACCCAGTACTTC
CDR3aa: CAIGGGTGEETQYF

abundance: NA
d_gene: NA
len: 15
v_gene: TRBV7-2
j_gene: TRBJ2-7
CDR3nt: TGTGCCAGCAGCCTATCTCCCGGCTTTATTTACGAGCAGTACTTC
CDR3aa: CASSLSPGFIYEQYF

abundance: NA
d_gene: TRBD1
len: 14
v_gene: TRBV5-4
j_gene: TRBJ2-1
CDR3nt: TGTGCCAGCAGCCCACGGACAGGGCACAATGAGCAGTTCTTC
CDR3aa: CASSPRTGHNEQFF

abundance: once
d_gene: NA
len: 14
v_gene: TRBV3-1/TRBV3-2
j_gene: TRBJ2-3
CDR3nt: TGTGCCAGCAGTCCCCGTTCTAGCACAGATACGCAGTATTTT
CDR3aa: CASSPRSSTDTQYF

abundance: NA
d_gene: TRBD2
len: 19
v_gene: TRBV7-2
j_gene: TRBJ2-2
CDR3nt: TGTGCCAGCAGCCTCACCGGACTAGCGGGGGGGCTTGGCACCGGGGAGCTGTTTTTT
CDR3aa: CASSLTGLAGGLGTGELFF

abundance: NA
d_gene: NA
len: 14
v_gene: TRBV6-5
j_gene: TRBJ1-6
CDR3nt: TGTGCCAGCAGTTTAGGCTCCTATAATTCACCCCTCCACTTT
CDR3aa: CASSLGSYNSPLHF

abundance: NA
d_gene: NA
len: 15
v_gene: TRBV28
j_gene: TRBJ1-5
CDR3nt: TGTGCCAGCAGTTTTTTCGGGGGGCGGAATCAGCCCCAGCATTTT
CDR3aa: CASSFFGGRNQPQHF

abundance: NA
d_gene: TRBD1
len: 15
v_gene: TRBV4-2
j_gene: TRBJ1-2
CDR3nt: TGTGCCAGCAGCCAAGGGGACAGGCTAAACTATGGCTACACCTTC
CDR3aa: CASSQGDRLNYGYTF

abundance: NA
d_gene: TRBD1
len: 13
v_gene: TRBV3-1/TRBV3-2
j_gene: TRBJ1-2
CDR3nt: TGTGCCAGCAGTTATACAGGGGAGTATGGCTACACCTTC
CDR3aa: CASSYTGEYGYTF

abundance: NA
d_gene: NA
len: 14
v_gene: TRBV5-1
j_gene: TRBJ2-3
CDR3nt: TGCGCCGCCTCCGTAGGGGGGGGCACAGATACGCAGTATTTT
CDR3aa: CAASVGGGTDTQYF

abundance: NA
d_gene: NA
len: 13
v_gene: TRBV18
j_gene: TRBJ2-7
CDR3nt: TGTGCCAGCTCACCAGGACAACCCTACGAGCAGTACTTC
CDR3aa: CASSPGQPYEQYF

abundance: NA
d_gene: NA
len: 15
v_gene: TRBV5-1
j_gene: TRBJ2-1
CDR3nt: TGCGCCAGCAGCCAGGGGGGAGGGTCCTACAATGAGCAGTTCTTC
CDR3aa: CASSQGGGSYNEQFF

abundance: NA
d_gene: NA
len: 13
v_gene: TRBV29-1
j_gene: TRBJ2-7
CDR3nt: TGCAGCGTCTCCCTGGTAGGAGCCTACGAGCAGTACTTC
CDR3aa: CSVSLVGAYEQYF

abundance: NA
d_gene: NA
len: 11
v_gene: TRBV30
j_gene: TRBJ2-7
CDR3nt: TGTGCCTGGGCTAATTTCGAAGGGCAGTACTTC
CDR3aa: CAWANFEGQYF

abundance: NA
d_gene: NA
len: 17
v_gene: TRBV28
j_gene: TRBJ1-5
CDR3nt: TGTGCCAGCAGTTACGACTTAGGATTGCGTAAAAATCAGCCCCAGCATTTT
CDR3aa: CASSYDLGLRKNQPQHF

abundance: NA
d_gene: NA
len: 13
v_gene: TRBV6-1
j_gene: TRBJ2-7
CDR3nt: TGTGCCAGCAGTTCCCAAGGGGGTTACGAGCAGTACTTC
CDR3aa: CASSSQGGYEQYF